The 31 T cell receptor beta chains in this list originate from one sample, sequenced in a study of CD8 T cells in Susac syndrome (dated by TCRdb to between 2018 and 2020). The receptor library was made with the immunoSEQ multiplex PCR assay. RNA was extracted with the RNeasy kit and roughly 0.45 to 1 ug was reverse transcribed using random hexamers. TCRdb reprocessing: public reads trimmed at Q25 with fastp, clones called with MiXCR, in-frame beta chains kept. Identical CDR3 protein sequences are pooled into one entry, listed with their most common genes and DNA. The sample table contains 210,000 or so distinct CDR3 sequences; only one count was recorded for about 95% of them. The ten biggest clones cover roughly 0.14% of the sample. The sample taken for sequencing was CD4+ T cells from PBMCs. The receptors come from a human donor with Susac syndrome.

This chain joins TRBV3-1 and TRBJ1-4; D uncertain. V dropped 0 bases and J dropped 0 bases, with 5 bases sitting between them. Germline lookup yields CDR1 LGHDT and CDR2 YNNKEL (reference sequence). CDR3 size: 15 residues. This CDR3 reads CASSQDPATNEKLFF. The CDR3 DNA sequence: TGTGCCAGCAGCCAAGATCCGGCAACTAATGAAAAACTGTTTTTT.

This clonotype was counted a single time. The chain recombines TRBV27 with TRBJ1-6; TRBD1 is a possible D gene (6 bases). Per the germline V gene, CDR1 is MNHEY and CDR2 is SMNVEV (reference sequence). The ends were cut back, 0 bases at V and 10 bases at J, with 16 bases in the middle. This CDR3 is 16 amino acids long. CDR3 sequence (DNA): TGTGCCAGCAGTTTATCCACAGGGTCAACGAACTCACCCCTCCACTTT. Translating it yields CASSLSTGSTNSPLHF.

This clonotype was observed a single time. The chain links TRBV20-1 to TRBJ2-5; 7 nucleotides line up with TRBD1. The CDR3 is 17 residues long. CDR1 DFQATT and CDR2 SNEGSKA come from the germline V gene (reference sequence). With V trimmed by 0 bases and J by 2 bases, 12 bases remained unmatched. This CDR3 is CSARDTAETGLQETQYF. The DNA of the CDR3 is TGCAGTGCTAGAGATACTGCCGAGACAGGGCTACAAGAGACCCAGTACTTC.

This clonotype was detected once. This sequence joins TRBV28 and TRBJ2-3; 8 nucleotides match TRBD1. CDR1 and CDR2 from the germline V gene are MDHEN and SYDVKM. Germline trimming cut 5 bases from V and 2 bases from J; bases unmatched to any gene: 6. This CDR3 region has 15 residues. CDR3 sequence reads: CASSLGQGHTDTQYF. CDR3 nucleotides: TGTGCCAGCAGTCTAGGACAGGGACACACAGATACGCAGTATTTT.

The chain uses TRBV27 and TRBJ2-1; 10 bases align to TRBD2. V was pared by 4 bases and J by 10 bases, with 10 bases of the junction left unmatched. This CDR3 region has 15 residues. The germline CDR1 and CDR2 sequences are MNHEY and SMNVEV (reference sequence). The CDR3 reads CASSSGSSGGREQFF. The CDR3 coding sequence is TGTGCCAGCAGTTCAGGGTCTAGCGGGGGTAGAGAGCAGTTCTTC.

The chain joins TRBV6-1 to TRBJ2-7, with TRBD1 as a possible D gene (6 bases). This CDR3 comprises 13 residues. From germline, CDR1 is MNHNS and CDR2 SASEGT. Trimming pared 2 bases from V and 6 bases from J, leaving 11 bases between. The DNA for the CDR3 is TGTGCCAGCAGTGAACCAGGGGAAGCCGAGCAGTACTTC. The encoded protein is CASSEPGEAEQYF.

This clonotype appeared a single time. The rearrangement uses TRBV20-1 and TRBJ1-1, with D tentatively TRBD1 (6 bases). Per the germline V gene, CDR1 is DFQATT and CDR2 is SNEGSKA (reference sequence). The CDR3 extends over 13 amino acids. With 3 bases removed from V and 2 bases from J, the gap between germline ends came to 10 bases. The CDR3 reads CSARDRINTEAFF. In DNA, the CDR3 is TGCAGTGCTAGGGACAGAATCAACACTGAAGCTTTCTTT.

The genes are TRBV6-5 and TRBJ2-3, with a weak D call TRBD2 (6 bases). The CDR3 has 13 amino acids. In germline, CDR1 is MNHEY, CDR2 SVGAGI. Trimming took 8 bases from V and 2 from J, leaving 11 bases between them. CDR3 sequence reads: CASWRGLTDTQYF. The CDR3, as DNA: TGTGCCAGCTGGAGGGGCCTCACAGATACGCAGTATTTT.

This CDR3 reads CASSRTSGQDTQYF. In DNA form, the CDR3 reads TGCGCCAGCAGCAGGACTAGCGGACAGGATACGCAGTATTTT. This chain joins TRBV5-1 and TRBJ2-3, with 10 bases lining up with TRBD2. Looked up from germline, CDR1 is SGHRS and CDR2 is YFSETQ. This CDR3 has 14 amino acids. The trim removed 4 bases at V and 6 bases at J, leaving 5 bases unmatched.

The sample holds one count of this clonotype. The rearrangement joins TRBV30 to TRBJ1-4, with a weak D call TRBD1 (5 bases). Germline V gene data show CDR1 as GTSNPN and CDR2 as SVGIG (reference sequence). V was cut by 4 bases and J by 8 bases, with 17 bases left in between. This CDR3 contains 14 residues. Here the CDR3 reads CAWNRPPGSEKLFF. The CDR3 DNA sequence: TGTGCCTGGAACAGACCCCCAGGGTCGGAAAAACTGTTTTTT.

The chain recombines TRBV12-3 or TRBV12-4 with TRBJ2-1, with TRBD2 matching 10 bases. V trimming: 4 bases; J trimming: 2 bases; junction bases outside the gene matches: 5. The CDR3 sequence is 16 residues long. The CDR3 region is CASSSERGGTYNEQFF. The CDR3 DNA sequence: TGTGCCAGCAGTTCAGAGCGGGGGGGGACCTACAATGAGCAGTTCTTC.

This chain connects TRBV29-1 to TRBJ1-6; D remains ambiguous. Trimming took off 4 bases at V and 6 bases at J, with 10 bases between the two ends. The CDR3 is made up of 13 amino acids. In germline, CDR1 is SQVTM, CDR2 ANQGSEA. The CDR3 sequence is CSVGEGSNSPLHF. The CDR3 DNA is TGCAGCGTTGGAGAGGGATCTAATTCACCCCTCCACTTT.

This chain uses TRBV29-1 with TRBJ2-7; D unresolved. V dropped 6 bases and J dropped 2 bases, with 17 bases sitting between them. This CDR3 spans 14 amino acids. Germline lookup yields CDR1 SQVTM and CDR2 ANQGSEA. CDR3 coding DNA: TGCAGCGTCCGGACCCGAGCAGAGACCTACGAGCAGTACTTC. Its translation: CSVRTRAETYEQYF.

V and J are TRBV29-1 and TRBJ1-4, with D perhaps matching TRBD1 (6 bases). Germline V lookup: CDR1 SQVTM, CDR2 ANQGSEA. V lost 7 bases to trimming and J lost 5 bases, with 14 bases between them. CDR3 length: 13 amino acids. The CDR3 spells CSATGALNEKLFF. CDR3 coding DNA: TGCAGCGCCACGGGGGCGTTGAATGAAAAACTGTTTTTT.

The chain recombines TRBV20-1 with TRBJ2-5, with 9 positions matching TRBD2. CDR3 length: 15 amino acids. Germline V gene sequence: CDR1 DFQATT, CDR2 SNEGSKA (reference sequence). Losses at the gene ends were 0 bases for V and 4 bases for J; bases not matched to a gene: 6. Here the CDR3 reads CSARENLAGRETQYF. As DNA, the CDR3 is TGCAGTGCTAGAGAAAACCTAGCGGGGAGAGAGACCCAGTACTTC.

The chain has TRBV12-3 or TRBV12-4 and TRBJ1-2; D gene uncertain. The V end lost 6 bases, the J end lost 3 bases, and 11 bases lay between the germline ends. The CDR3 spans 13 residues. The CDR3 sequence: CASSLAGHYGYTF. CDR3 nucleotide sequence: TGTGCCAGCAGCCTAGCTGGTCACTATGGCTACACCTTC.

The chain joins TRBV20-1 to TRBJ2-2, with D tentatively TRBD1 or TRBD2 (6 bases each). Trimming left V 6 bases short and J 4 bases short, with 21 bases between. This CDR3 has 16 residues. Looked up from germline, CDR1 is DFQATT and CDR2 is SNEGSKA (reference sequence). DNA for the CDR3: TGCAGTGCCCCCCCACAGGGTAGGGGGGTCACCGGGGAGCTGTTTTTT. It is translated as CSAPPQGRGVTGELFF.

This chain joins TRBV5-1 and TRBJ2-5, with TRBD2 identical over 12 bases. This CDR3 comprises 16 residues. V lost 4 bases and J lost 5; bases outside the gene matches: 9. Germline values: CDR1 SGHRS, CDR2 YFSETQ. Here the CDR3 reads CASSPSSGGEEETQYF. The CDR3 nucleotides are TGCGCCAGCAGCCCCTCTAGCGGGGGGGAGGAGGAGACCCAGTACTTC.

This rearrangement joins TRBV19 to TRBJ1-1; TRBD1 is a possible D gene (6 bases). Germline V gene lookup returns CDR1 LNHDA and CDR2 SQIVND (reference sequence). With 9 bases removed from V and 5 bases from J, the gap between germline ends came to 16 bases. This CDR3 is built from 13 residues. In DNA, the CDR3 is TGTGCCAGCCATACAGGGAGGGGGACTGAAGCTTTCTTT. Residues: CASHTGRGTEAFF.

The rearrangement links TRBV2 to TRBJ1-1, with D tentatively TRBD1 (5 bases). Trimming shortened V by 2 bases and J by 0 bases, and 13 bases separated the two germline ends. Germline lookup yields CDR1 SNHLY and CDR2 FYNNEI. This CDR3 region has 16 residues. CDR3 loop: CASSEQGISMNTEAFF. The DNA of the CDR3 is TGTGCCAGCAGTGAACAGGGCATTAGCATGAACACTGAAGCTTTCTTT.

This chain links TRBV28 with TRBJ1-1; 10 positions agree with TRBD1. The CDR3 consists of 14 residues. The ends lost 6 bases at V and 4 bases at J; junction bases unmatched: 5. The germline V gene encodes CDR1 MDHEN and CDR2 SYDVKM. CDR3 in amino acids: CASSDRGLGTEAFF. DNA for the CDR3: TGTGCCAGCAGCGACAGGGGGCTGGGCACTGAAGCTTTCTTT. Filled out from reference TRBV28 and TRBJ1-1, the complete variable domain reads DVKVTQSSRYLVKRTGEKVFLECVQDMDHENMFWYRQDPGLGLRLIYFSYDVKMKEKGDIPEGYSVSREKKERFSLILESASTNQTSMYLCASSDRGLGTEAFFGQGTRLTVV.

The chain links TRBV7-3 to TRBJ1-3; D is perhaps TRBD1 (5 bases). The germline V and J ends were trimmed by 5 bases and 4 bases, with 12 bases remaining between them. The germline V gene has CDR1 SGHTA and CDR2 FQGTGA. The CDR3 sequence is 14 residues long. CDR3 loop: CASSLTAGGNTIYF. The CDR3 DNA sequence: TGTGCCAGCAGCCTGACAGCGGGGGGAAACACCATATATTTT.

The rearrangement joins TRBV28 to TRBJ2-1, with D unresolved. Germline V gene sequence: CDR1 MDHEN, CDR2 SYDVKM. This CDR3 has 10 residues. Trimming took off 5 bases at V and 6 bases at J, with 2 bases between the two ends. The CDR3 loop reads CASSTNEQFF. In nucleotides, the CDR3 is TGTGCCAGCAGTACCAATGAGCAGTTCTTC.

The rearrangement links TRBV7-9 to TRBJ1-5; D is perhaps TRBD1 (5 bases). The CDR3 consists of 14 residues. Trimming removed 5 bases at V and 5 bases at J, with 13 bases between. Germline values: CDR1 SEHNR, CDR2 FQNEAQ (reference sequence). In DNA, the CDR3 is TGTGCCAGCAGCCCCCTTGACAGTCATCAGCCCCAGCATTTT. Translating it yields CASSPLDSHQPQHF.

The chain uses TRBV7-2 and TRBJ1-5; the match to TRBD1 covers 8 bases. Germline trimming cut 2 bases from V and 7 bases from J; bases unmatched to any gene: 4. CDR1 and CDR2 from the germline V gene are SGHTA and FQGNSA. The CDR3 runs 14 residues. The CDR3 here is CASSLPGGGQPQHF. The CDR3 nucleotides are TGTGCCAGCAGCTTACCAGGGGGCGGACAGCCCCAGCATTTT.

V is TRBV28 and J is TRBJ1-4; D gene unclear. V was pared by 8 bases and J by 4 bases, with 17 bases between. CDR1 and CDR2 from the germline V gene are MDHEN and SYDVKM. The CDR3 runs to 15 residues. The CDR3 is CASLRTTTFNEKLFF. DNA of the CDR3: TGTGCCAGCCTTCGGACCACGACCTTTAATGAAAAACTGTTTTTT. The full variable domain, its missing parts supplied by reference TRBV28 and TRBJ1-4, is DVKVTQSSRYLVKRTGEKVFLECVQDMDHENMFWYRQDPGLGLRLIYFSYDVKMKEKGDIPEGYSVSREKKERFSLILESASTNQTSMYLCASLRTTTFNEKLFFGSGTQLSVL.

The chain has TRBV20-1 and TRBJ2-5; 9 bases line up with TRBD1. Trimming cost V 4 bases and J 5 bases; bases outside gene matches: 2. The CDR3 sequence is 12 residues long. Per germline, CDR1 DFQATT and CDR2 SNEGSKA (reference sequence). The CDR3 nucleotides read TGCAGTGCTAACAGGGGGCTGGAGACCCAGTACTTC. Translating it yields CSANRGLETQYF.

The chain links TRBV12-3 or TRBV12-4 to TRBJ1-2; a possible D gene is TRBD1 (5 bases). V was pared by 5 bases and J by 2 bases, with 9 bases between. The CDR3 spans 13 residues. CDR3 residues: CASSGTDNYGYTF. Written as DNA, the CDR3 is TGTGCCAGCAGTGGGACGGACAACTATGGCTACACCTTC.

The V gene is TRBV6-1, the J gene TRBJ1-1; D is undetermined. There are 13 residues in the CDR3. The V gene lost 4 bases and the J gene lost 3 bases, with 9 bases spanning the gap. Germline V gene data show CDR1 as MNHNS and CDR2 as SASEGT. Here the CDR3 reads CASSVKGHTEAFF. As DNA, the CDR3 is TGTGCCAGCAGTGTTAAAGGACACACTGAAGCTTTCTTT.

The chain joins TRBV4-3 to TRBJ1-2; 8 nucleotides match TRBD1. Germline CDR1 and CDR2: LGHNA and YSLEER. The CDR3 is 13 residues long. The junction had 1 base not matched to a gene; V was cut back by 2 bases and J by 5 bases. The CDR3 sequence: CASSQWTGYGYTF. The CDR3 DNA reads TGCGCCAGCAGCCAATGGACAGGGTATGGCTACACCTTC.

The rearrangement uses TRBV24-1 and TRBJ1-5; a weak D match, TRBD1 (5 bases). Germline V CDR1 and CDR2: KGHDR, SFDVKD. The CDR3 contains 15 residues. V was clipped by 4 bases and J by 4 bases, with 13 bases between them. Written as DNA, the CDR3 is TGTGCCACCAGTGACCCTGGACAACCAAATCAGCCCCAGCATTTT. The encoded protein is CATSDPGQPNQPQHF.